Following are 21 T cell receptor beta chains from one sample sequenced in a study of cytomegalovirus exposure and HLA in healthy donors. This table comes from immunoSEQ multiplex PCR, and its TCRdb copy is limited to in-frame clones, with some not included. The sample has 120,000 or so clones, 89% seen once. The sequenced sample consisted of PBMCs. The receptors originated from a woman aged 18-30 years in good health and CMV-seronegative.

The chain combines TRBV27 with TRBJ2-2, with 7 bases aligning to TRBD2. There are 16 residues in the CDR3. V lost 4 bases and J lost 1; bases outside the gene matches: 6. Germline lookup yields CDR1 MNHEY and CDR2 SMNVEV (reference sequence). The CDR3 spells CASSWSASGNTGELFF. The CDR3 DNA sequence: TGTGCCAGCAGTTGGTCCGCTAGCGGGAACACCGGGGAGCTGTTTTTT.

The rearrangement links TRBV28 to TRBJ2-1; TRBD2 aligns across 10 bases. The germline V gene has CDR1 MDHEN and CDR2 SYDVKM. V lost 6 bases and J lost 4; bases outside the gene matches: 3. CDR3 length equals 14 residues. CDR3 loop: CASSPSGSYNEQFF. The CDR3 DNA reads TGTGCCAGCAGCCCTAGCGGGAGTTACAATGAGCAGTTCTTC. The full variable domain, completed using reference TRBV28 and TRBJ2-1, is DVKVTQSSRYLVKRTGEKVFLECVQDMDHENMFWYRQDPGLGLRLIYFSYDVKMKEKGDIPEGYSVSREKKERFSLILESASTNQTSMYLCASSPSGSYNEQFFGPGTRLTVL.

This chain uses TRBV14 with TRBJ2-1, with a weak D call TRBD1 (6 bases). Germline V gene lookup returns CDR1 SGHDN and CDR2 FVKESK. Trimming took off 4 bases at V and 1 base at J, with 14 bases between the two ends. The CDR3 has 16 amino acids. CDR3 DNA: TGTGCCAGCAGCCGTACAGGGTATTCGTCCTACAATGAGCAGTTCTTC. This translates into CASSRTGYSSYNEQFF.

The chain carries TRBV28 and TRBJ1-2, with 11 bases that match TRBD1. The V and J ends lost 4 bases and 4 bases, in that order; junction bases with no gene match: 14. Germline CDR1 MDHEN, CDR2 SYDVKM. There are 18 residues in the CDR3. CDR3 sequence (DNA): TGTGCCAGCAGTTCCTCTGGGACAGGGGGATTCACTCTCTATGGCTACACCTTC. Amino acids: CASSSSGTGGFTLYGYTF.

In its sample, this clone was seen a few times. The chain carries TRBV13 and TRBJ2-1, with TRBD1 matching 7 bases. Germline V lookup: CDR1 PRHDT, CDR2 FYEKMQ (reference sequence). Trimming took 5 bases from V and 10 from J; bases not matched to a gene: 8. The CDR3 spans 13 residues. The CDR3 sequence: CASSRRPDREQFF. The CDR3 bases are TGTGCCAGCAGCAGACGACCGGACAGGGAGCAGTTCTTC.

This clone was seen once. The chain couples TRBV28 to TRBJ1-2, with 7 bases aligning to TRBD1. CDR3 size: 13 residues. Germline V gene lookup returns CDR1 MDHEN and CDR2 SYDVKM. Unmatched junction bases numbered 10, after V lost 7 bases and J lost 8 bases. The CDR3 loop reads CASTTGQSQGYTF. As DNA, the CDR3 is TGTGCCAGCACCACGGGACAGTCCCAGGGCTACACCTTC.

CDR3: CASSYPAGHNQPQHF. The CDR3 nucleotides are TGTGCCAGCAGTTACCCAGCGGGACACAATCAGCCCCAGCATTTT. The J gene is TRBJ1-5, the V gene TRBV7-2; a possible D gene is TRBD1 (6 bases). Deletions cut 6 bases from V and 3 bases from J, with 15 bases between. The CDR3 runs to 15 residues. The germline V gene has CDR1 SGHTA and CDR2 FQGNSA.

The chain joins TRBV5-1 to TRBJ2-5; 7 positions agree with TRBD1. The CDR3 consists of 14 residues. The V and J ends lost 4 bases and 2 bases, in that order; junction bases with no gene match: 5. Germline V gives CDR1 SGHRS, CDR2 YFSETQ. CDR3 residues: CASSAQQGQETQYF. The DNA of the CDR3 is TGCGCCAGCAGCGCCCAACAGGGGCAAGAGACCCAGTACTTC.

The chain employs TRBV27 and TRBJ2-5, with 7 bases fitting TRBD2. Germline assignment: CDR1 MNHEY and CDR2 SMNVEV (reference sequence). The CDR3 extends over 15 amino acids. V gave up 3 bases and J gave up 3 bases; unmatched junction bases: 7. The CDR3 loop reads CASSLTSLAEETQYF. The CDR3 bases are TGTGCCAGCAGTTTGACGAGCCTAGCGGAAGAGACCCAGTACTTC.

V is TRBV11-2 and J is TRBJ1-2; 9 nucleotides agree with TRBD1. Losses at the gene ends were 2 bases for V and 1 base for J; bases not matched to a gene: 8. This CDR3 spans 17 amino acids. Germline V lookup: CDR1 SGHAT, CDR2 FQNNGV. Here the CDR3 reads CASSLITGGTSNYGYTF. For the CDR3, the DNA is TGTGCCAGCAGCTTAATAACAGGGGGCACAAGTAACTATGGCTACACCTTC.

J is TRBJ2-7 and V is TRBV7-9, with 9 bases that match TRBD2. This CDR3 comprises 16 residues. In germline, CDR1 is SEHNR, CDR2 FQNEAQ (reference sequence). With V trimmed by 2 bases and J by 2 bases, 7 bases remained unmatched. As DNA, the CDR3 is TGTGCCAGCAGCTTAAAAGGTCTAGCGGGACCCTACGAGCAGTACTTC. This encodes CASSLKGLAGPYEQYF. The full variable domain, its missing parts supplied by reference TRBV7-9 and TRBJ2-7, is DTGVSQNPRHKITKRGQNVTFRCDPISEHNRLYWYRQTLGQGPEFLTYFQNEAQLEKSRLLSDRFSAERPKGSFSTLEIQRTEQGDSAMYLCASSLKGLAGPYEQYFGPGTRLTVT.

The V call is TRBV30, the J call TRBJ2-3; 7 bases align to TRBD2. The V gene end was trimmed by 0 bases and the J gene end by 0 bases; junction bases not matched to a gene: 9. Per the germline V gene, CDR1 is GTSNPN and CDR2 is SVGIG (reference sequence). The CDR3 runs to 17 residues. The CDR3 reads CAWSVRRSGASTDTQYF. CDR3 sequence (DNA): TGTGCCTGGAGTGTACGACGGAGCGGGGCTAGCACAGATACGCAGTATTTT. Full variable domain (outside the CDR3, taken from reference TRBV30 and TRBJ2-3): SQTIHQWPATLVQPVGSPLSLECTVEGTSNPNLYWYRQAAGRGLQLLFYSVGIGQISSEVPQNLSASRPQDRQFILSSKKLLLSDSGFYLCAWSVRRSGASTDTQYFGPGTRLTVL.

The chain links TRBV6-5 to TRBJ1-5, with TRBD1 identical over 8 bases. Germline V gene sequence: CDR1 MNHEY, CDR2 SVGAGI. The CDR3 has 15 amino acids. Trimming at V came to 7 bases and at J to 2 bases, leaving 7 bases not matched to a gene. The CDR3 region is CASTTTGVGNQPQHF. The CDR3 nucleotides are TGTGCCAGCACCACGACAGGGGTAGGCAATCAGCCCCAGCATTTT.

This clone was detected only once. This chain uses TRBV27 with TRBJ2-1; 7 nucleotides line up with TRBD2. With V trimmed by 3 bases and J by 8 bases, 13 bases remained unmatched. The CDR3 extends over 16 amino acids. From germline, CDR1 is MNHEY and CDR2 SMNVEV (reference sequence). The CDR3, as DNA: TGTGCCAGCAGTTTCTTCCTAGCGGACAAGGGTCATGAGCAGTTCTTC. This gives the protein CASSFFLADKGHEQFF.

The chain links TRBV2 to TRBJ2-1; TRBD1 matches at 9 bases. Per germline, CDR1 SNHLY and CDR2 FYNNEI. This CDR3 is 14 amino acids long. J was trimmed by 2 bases and V by 8 bases; bases with no gene match: 4. CDR3 residues: CASLDRGTYNEQFF. CDR3 DNA: TGTGCCAGCTTGGACAGGGGAACCTACAATGAGCAGTTCTTC.

This clone has a handful of counts. The V and J genes are TRBV25-1 and TRBJ1-2; possibly TRBD1 for D (6 bases). V dropped 1 base and J dropped 2 bases, with 17 bases sitting between them. The length of the CDR3 is 17 residues. Germline-derived CDR1 and CDR2 are MGHDK and SYGVNS. Written as DNA, the CDR3 is TGTGCCAGCAGTGAATCAGGGAGGGGGGAAGCCAACTATGGCTACACCTTC. Translating gives CASSESGRGEANYGYTF.

The CDR3 bases are TGTGCCAGCAGTTCCCCCCGGGAGACTGAAGCTTTCTTT. This translates into CASSSPRETEAFF. The rearrangement links TRBV28 to TRBJ1-1; D uncertain. The CDR3 runs to 13 residues. The germline V gene has CDR1 MDHEN and CDR2 SYDVKM. The germline V and J ends were trimmed by 4 bases and 5 bases, with 11 bases remaining between them.

The chain links TRBV10-3 to TRBJ1-1; TRBD1 agrees at 8 bases. Germline CDR1 and CDR2: ENHRY and SYGVKD. The length of the CDR3 is 15 residues. V lost 10 bases to trimming and J lost 7 bases; unmatched junction nucleotides: 17. The CDR3 bases are TGTGCCACCCAACGGGGGACAGGCCGCGGACTTGAAGCTTTCTTT. This gives the protein CATQRGTGRGLEAFF.

The rearrangement joins TRBV10-3 to TRBJ2-5, with 7 bases fitting TRBD2. Losses at the gene ends were 8 bases for V and 1 base for J; bases not matched to a gene: 10. The CDR3 has 15 amino acids. Germline lookup yields CDR1 ENHRY and CDR2 SYGVKD. The CDR3 is CAISNAAGPQETQYF. The CDR3 DNA reads TGTGCCATCTCTAACGCAGCGGGGCCCCAAGAGACCCAGTACTTC.

The CDR3 reads CASSEQGAGYGYTF. As DNA, the CDR3 is TGTGCCAGCAGTGAACAGGGGGCAGGCTATGGCTACACCTTC. The chain has TRBV2 and TRBJ1-2, with 8 bases lining up with TRBD1. CDR1 is SNHLY and CDR2 is FYNNEI in the germline V gene. This CDR3 has 14 amino acids. V trimming: 2 bases; J trimming: 4 bases; junction bases outside the gene matches: 3.

V gene TRBV28 combines with J gene TRBJ2-1; a weak D match, TRBD1 (6 bases). Germline V gene data show CDR1 as MDHEN and CDR2 as SYDVKM. The CDR3 consists of 14 residues. V dropped 5 bases and J dropped 8 bases, with 16 bases sitting between them. CDR3: CASSIPQGFDEQFF. CDR3 coding DNA: TGTGCCAGCAGTATACCACAGGGTTTTGATGAGCAGTTCTTC.